These T cell receptor beta chains were read from a single sample in a study of blood T cell repertoires in COVID-19. Some clones are missing from TCRdb's copy, which holds only in-frame ones; the method was immunoSEQ multiplex PCR. The sample has 73,000 or so clones; more than 85% are singletons. The sample was peripheral blood. All receptors come from a human donor with active COVID-19. The donor label of this sample is uncertain. Both conserved end residues are part of each CDR3. The order of the fields is V gene, D gene, clone size, J gene, CDR3 protein, CDR3 DNA. The D gene is left open where the match is weak. A clone size is listed for some rows: how often the clone was seen (once, few, many), or a class if it is expanded.

>TRBV7-2|NA|NA|TRBJ1-1
CASSPMTWGRVNTEAFF
TGTGCCAGCAGCCCTATGACATGGGGGCGGGTAAACACTGAAGCTTTCTTT
>TRBV2|NA|NA|TRBJ2-5
CASSGTSSKETQYF
TGTGCCAGCAGCGGGACTTCTAGTAAAGAGACCCAGTACTTC
>TRBV2|TRBD1|NA|TRBJ2-2
CASSASGQGTGELFF
TGTGCCAGCAGTGCTTCGGGACAGGGAACCGGGGAGCTGTTTTTT
>TRBV2|TRBD1|NA|TRBJ1-6
CASRVGTAVDSPLHF
TGTGCCAGCAGGGTTGGGACAGCGGTGGATTCACCCCTCCACTTT
>TRBV12-5|TRBD2|NA|TRBJ2-3
CASGPGLAGVTDTQYF
TGTGCTAGTGGCCCCGGACTAGCGGGAGTCACAGATACGCAGTATTTT
>TRBV6-2/TRBV6-3|NA|NA|TRBJ1-1
CASSYSRGANTEAFF
TGTGCCAGCAGTTATTCGCGGGGGGCGAACACTGAAGCTTTCTTT
>TRBV7-9|TRBD2|few|TRBJ2-3
CASSLISGGRDTQYF
TGTGCCAGCAGCCTAATTTCGGGAGGTAGAGATACGCAGTATTTT
>TRBV6-4|NA|NA|TRBJ2-3
CASSSGSTDTQYF
TGTGCCAGCAGTAGCGGGAGCACAGATACGCAGTATTTT
>TRBV6-4|NA|NA|TRBJ2-7
CASRPTGRRGEQYF
TGTGCCAGCAGGCCCACCGGGAGAAGAGGCGAGCAGTACTTC
>TRBV19|TRBD2|NA|TRBJ2-5
CASSGTSGSRETQYF
TGTGCCAGTAGTGGGACTAGCGGGAGTCGAGAGACCCAGTACTTC
>TRBV7-2|TRBD1|NA|TRBJ1-3
CASSLQGGGNTIYF
TGTGCCAGCAGCTTGCAGGGGGGTGGAAACACCATATATTTT
>TRBV9|TRBD2|NA|TRBJ2-5
CASSVGGLAEETQYF
TGTGCCAGCAGCGTAGGGGGACTAGCGGAAGAGACCCAGTACTTC
>TRBV19|NA|NA|TRBJ1-6
CASSIGDLPLHF
TGTGCCAGTAGTATAGGGGACTTACCCCTCCACTTT
>TRBV30|TRBD1|NA|TRBJ1-1
CAWSYGRGRGTEAFF
TGTGCCTGGAGTTACGGCAGGGGGCGAGGAACTGAAGCTTTCTTT
>TRBV11-2|NA|NA|TRBJ2-3
CASSLYSGVRGTDTQYF
TGTGCCAGCAGCTTATATTCTGGTGTCAGGGGCACAGATACGCAGTATTTT
>TRBV9|TRBD2|few|TRBJ2-3
CASSADLAGSSTDTQYF
TGTGCCAGCAGCGCCGACTTAGCGGGATCTAGCACAGATACGCAGTATTTT
>TRBV21-1|NA|NA|TRBJ2-1
CASRKDRDRLAGVDEQFF
TGTGCCAGCAGGAAGGACAGGGACCGACTAGCGGGAGTGGATGAGCAGTTCTTC
>TRBV12-3/TRBV12-4|TRBD1|NA|TRBJ2-1
CASRDRVGNEQFF
TGTGCCAGCAGGGACAGGGTTGGCAATGAGCAGTTCTTC
>TRBV6-5|TRBD1|NA|TRBJ2-1
CASSYLQGAEFF
TGTGCCAGCAGTTACCTCCAGGGGGCGGAGTTCTTC
>TRBV6-1|TRBD1|NA|TRBJ2-3
CASSELDRDTDTQYF
TGTGCCAGCAGTGAATTAGACAGGGACACAGATACGCAGTATTTT
>TRBV5-5|TRBD1|NA|TRBJ1-5
CASSVGTGDNQPQHF
TGTGCCAGCAGCGTCGGGACAGGGGACAATCAGCCCCAGCATTTT
>TRBV11-3|NA|NA|TRBJ1-1
CASSLGGGARAEAFF
TGTGCCAGCAGCTTAGGGGGAGGGGCGCGGGCTGAAGCTTTCTTT
>TRBV28|NA|NA|TRBJ2-2
CASSLVAGRPGELFF
TGTGCCAGCAGTTTAGTAGCAGGGCGGCCCGGGGAGCTGTTTTTT
>TRBV7-2|NA|NA|TRBJ1-3
CASSQVRGGPGNTIYF
TGTGCCAGCAGCCAAGTCAGGGGAGGGCCTGGAAACACCATATATTTT
>TRBV19|NA|NA|TRBJ2-5
CASSYAQGRGEETQYF
TGTGCCAGTAGTTATGCACAGGGTAGGGGAGAAGAGACCCAGTACTTC
>TRBV6-5|NA|NA|TRBJ2-7
CASSYPSGKGAYEQYF
TGTGCCAGCAGTTACCCCTCGGGGAAGGGGGCCTACGAGCAGTACTTC
>TRBV7-2|TRBD2|NA|TRBJ2-2
CASSLVAGDTGELFF
TGTGCCAGCAGCTTAGTGGCGGGAGACACCGGGGAGCTGTTTTTT
>TRBV19|NA|once|TRBJ1-5
CASSPSVQPQHF
TGTGCCAGTAGCCCCTCGGTTCAGCCCCAGCATTTT
>TRBV6-1|TRBD1|NA|TRBJ1-6
CASSEVISGGNSPLHF
TGTGCCAGCAGTGAAGTTATCTCAGGGGGCAATTCACCCCTCCACTTT
>TRBV18|TRBD1|NA|TRBJ1-1
CASSQGENTEAFF
TGTGCCAGCAGTCAGGGGGAGAACACTGAAGCTTTCTTT
>TRBV2|NA|NA|TRBJ1-4
CASMRAWANEKLFF
TGTGCCAGCATGAGGGCCTGGGCTAATGAAAAACTGTTTTTT
>TRBV7-3|TRBD2|NA|TRBJ2-1
CASSPPSGRRDNEQFF
TGTGCCAGCAGCCCTCCTAGCGGGAGGAGAGACAATGAGCAGTTCTTC
>TRBV20-1|TRBD1|NA|TRBJ1-4
CSASPGQPDEKLFF
TGCAGTGCTAGTCCGGGACAGCCTGATGAAAAACTGTTTTTT
>TRBV6-1|NA|NA|TRBJ1-5
CASSEPRLVDQPQHF
TGTGCCAGCAGTGAACCGCGGTTGGTAGATCAGCCCCAGCATTTT
>TRBV3-1/TRBV3-2|NA|NA|TRBJ1-5
CASNQASGPQHF
TGTGCCAGCAACCAAGCATCCGGGCCCCAGCATTTT
>TRBV7-9|TRBD1|NA|TRBJ1-6
CASSLVYGTDNSPLHF
TGTGCCAGCAGCTTAGTCTATGGGACAGATAATTCACCCCTCCACTTT
>TRBV24-1|NA|NA|TRBJ2-7
CATSLGGQPNYEQYF
TGTGCCACCAGTTTGGGGGGACAGCCTAACTACGAGCAGTACTTC
>TRBV6-2/TRBV6-3|TRBD2|NA|TRBJ2-7
CASSYPGGGYEQYF
TGTGCCAGCAGTTACCCCGGCGGGGGTTACGAGCAGTACTTC
>TRBV18|TRBD1|NA|TRBJ2-6
CASSPRDRGSTGANVLTF
TGTGCCAGCTCTCCCCGGGACAGGGGGTCGACTGGGGCCAACGTCCTGACTTTC
>TRBV19|TRBD1|NA|TRBJ2-7
CASSRGTGIFAYEQYF
TGTGCCAGTAGTAGGGGGACAGGGATATTTGCCTACGAGCAGTACTTC
>TRBV19|NA|NA|TRBJ1-1
CASATSVNTEAFF
TGTGCCAGTGCCACCTCGGTGAACACTGAAGCTTTCTTT
>TRBV5-1|TRBD1|NA|TRBJ2-7
CASSLEQGGWYEQYF
TGCGCCAGCAGCTTGGAACAGGGGGGCTGGTACGAGCAGTACTTC
>TRBV9|NA|NA|TRBJ2-3
CASSEHTDTQYF
TGTGCCAGCAGCGAACACACAGATACGCAGTATTTT
>TRBV28|TRBD1|NA|TRBJ1-6
CASSPGQSSYNSPLHF
TGTGCCAGCAGTCCGGGACAGAGCTCCTATAATTCACCCCTCCACTTT
>TRBV10-2|TRBD2|NA|TRBJ2-7
CASSSSGTGTYEQYF
TGCGCCAGCAGCTCTAGCGGGACGGGTACCTACGAGCAGTACTTC
>TRBV7-2|TRBD2|NA|TRBJ2-5
CASRLTSGRTTRETQYF
TGTGCCAGCAGATTAACTAGCGGCCGTACCACCAGGGAGACCCAGTACTTC
>TRBV6-5|TRBD1|NA|TRBJ2-7
CASYKGQGIPYEQYF
TGTGCCAGCTACAAGGGACAGGGAATACCCTACGAGCAGTACTTC
>TRBV18|TRBD1|NA|TRBJ2-7
CASSPRTGSTYEQYF
TGTGCCAGCTCACCAAGGACAGGATCCACCTACGAGCAGTACTTC
>TRBV28|NA|NA|TRBJ1-5
CASSLPSGGQHF
TGTGCCAGCAGTTTGCCGTCGGGGGGTCAGCATTTT
>TRBV15|NA|NA|TRBJ1-2
CATSRGPGWAKGGYTF
TGTGCCACCAGCAGAGGTCCGGGGTGGGCGAAGGGTGGCTACACCTTC
>TRBV24-1|NA|NA|TRBJ2-5
CATSDSNERTQYF
TGTGCCACCAGTGATTCAAACGAGAGGACCCAGTACTTC
>TRBV19|TRBD1|few|TRBJ2-5
CASSLPGTGVLKTQYF
TGTGCCAGTAGTTTACCCGGGACAGGGGTTTTGAAGACCCAGTACTTC
>TRBV28|NA|NA|TRBJ1-2
CASQGTPFGGYTF
TGTGCCTCCCAGGGGACCCCGTTTGGGGGCTACACCTTC
>TRBV5-4|TRBD1|NA|TRBJ2-2
CASSRTGTTGELFF
TGTGCCAGCAGCCGGACAGGGACCACCGGGGAGCTGTTTTTT
>TRBV28|NA|NA|TRBJ2-7
CASSFDGIYEQYF
TGTGCCAGCAGTTTTGACGGGATCTACGAGCAGTACTTC
>TRBV12-3/TRBV12-4|NA|NA|TRBJ2-1
CASVPGVGNEQFF
TGTGCGTCGGTTCCAGGGGTGGGCAATGAGCAGTTCTTC
>TRBV6-5|NA|NA|TRBJ1-2
CASSYWAGTNYGYTF
TGTGCCAGCAGTTACTGGGCAGGGACTAACTATGGCTACACCTTC
>TRBV3-1/TRBV3-2|TRBD2|NA|TRBJ2-2
CASSQTPGGLAGVDTGELFF
TGTGCCAGCAGCCAAACTCCGGGGGGACTAGCGGGAGTGGACACCGGGGAGCTGTTTTTT
>TRBV19|NA|NA|TRBJ1-2
CASRYWTGNYGYTF
TGTGCCAGTAGGTACTGGACGGGGAACTATGGCTACACCTTC
>TRBV7-2|NA|NA|TRBJ2-3
CASSLAGARDTQYF
TGTGCCAGCAGCTTAGCGGGAGCCCGGGATACGCAGTATTTT